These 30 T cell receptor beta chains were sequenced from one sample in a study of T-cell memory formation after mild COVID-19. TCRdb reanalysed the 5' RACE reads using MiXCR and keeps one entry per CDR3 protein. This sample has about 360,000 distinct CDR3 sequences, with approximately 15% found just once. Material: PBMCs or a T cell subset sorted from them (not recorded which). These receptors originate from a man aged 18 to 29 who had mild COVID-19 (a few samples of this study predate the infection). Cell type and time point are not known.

CDR3 nucleotide sequence: TGTGCCGGGGCTAAGGACACCCTAAATGGCTACACCTTC. Translated: CAGAKDTLNGYTF. The chain employs TRBV7-2 and TRBJ1-2, with TRBD1 as a possible D gene (5 bases). V was clipped by 11 bases and J by 6 bases, with 19 bases between them. CDR1 SGHTA and CDR2 FQGNSA come from the germline V gene. The CDR3 runs 13 residues.

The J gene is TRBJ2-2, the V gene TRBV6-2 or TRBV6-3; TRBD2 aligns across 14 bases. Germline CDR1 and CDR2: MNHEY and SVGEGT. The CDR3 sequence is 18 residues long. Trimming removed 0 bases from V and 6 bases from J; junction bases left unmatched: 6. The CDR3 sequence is CASSYSTSGGAGAGELFF. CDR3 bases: TGTGCCAGCAGTTACTCGACTAGCGGGGGGGCCGGCGCCGGGGAGCTGTTTTTT.

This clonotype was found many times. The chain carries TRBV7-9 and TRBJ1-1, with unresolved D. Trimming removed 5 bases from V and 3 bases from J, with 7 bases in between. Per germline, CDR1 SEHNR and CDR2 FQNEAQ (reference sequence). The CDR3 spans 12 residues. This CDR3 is CASSPTDTEAFF. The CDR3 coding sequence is TGTGCCAGCAGCCCGACGGACACTGAAGCTTTCTTT.

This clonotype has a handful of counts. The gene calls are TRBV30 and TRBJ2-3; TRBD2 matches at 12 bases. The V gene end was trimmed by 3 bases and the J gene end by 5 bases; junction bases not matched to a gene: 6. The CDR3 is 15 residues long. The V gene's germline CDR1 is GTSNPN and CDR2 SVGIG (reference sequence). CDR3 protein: CAWSKLAGGKDTQYF. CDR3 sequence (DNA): TGTGCCTGGAGCAAACTAGCGGGGGGAAAAGATACGCAGTATTTT.

CDR3 in DNA: TGTGCCAGCAGCGCCACAGGGGATGATGAGCAGTTCTTC. As protein: CASSATGDDEQFF. This rearrangement joins TRBV7-8 to TRBJ2-1; 7 bases are a match to TRBD1. CDR1 is SGHVS, CDR2 FQNEAQ, per germline. The CDR3 is 13 residues long. Germline trimming cut 5 bases from V and 8 bases from J; bases unmatched to any gene: 6.

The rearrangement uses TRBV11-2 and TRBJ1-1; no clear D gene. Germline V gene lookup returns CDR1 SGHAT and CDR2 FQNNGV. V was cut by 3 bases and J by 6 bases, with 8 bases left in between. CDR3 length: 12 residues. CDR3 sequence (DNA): TGTGCCAGCAGCTTGTGGGAGGCTGAAGCTTTCTTT. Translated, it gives CASSLWEAEAFF.

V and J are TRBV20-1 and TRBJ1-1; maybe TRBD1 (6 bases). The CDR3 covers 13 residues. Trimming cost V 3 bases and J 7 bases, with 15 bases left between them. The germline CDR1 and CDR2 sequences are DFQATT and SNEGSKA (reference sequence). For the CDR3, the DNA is TGCAGTGCTAGGCGACAGGTTAATGGTGAAGCTTTCTTT. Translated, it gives CSARRQVNGEAFF.

The CDR3 reads CASSNVQIYGYTF. CDR3 nucleotides: TGTGCCAGCAGTAACGTGCAGATCTATGGCTACACCTTC. The rearrangement joins TRBV7-9 to TRBJ1-2; no reliable D call. V was clipped by 6 bases and J by 4 bases, with 12 bases between them. This CDR3 spans 13 amino acids. The germline gives CDR1 SEHNR, CDR2 FQNEAQ (reference sequence).

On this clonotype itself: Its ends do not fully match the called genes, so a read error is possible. CDR3 protein: CASSQRHPAVDAQYF. CDR3 coding DNA: TGTGCCAGCAGCCAACGGCATCCCGCGGTAGATGCGCAGTATTTT. The chain links TRBV11-2 to TRBJ2-3; no reliable D call. The V gene's germline CDR1 is SGHAT and CDR2 FQNNGV. The CDR3 totals 15 residues.

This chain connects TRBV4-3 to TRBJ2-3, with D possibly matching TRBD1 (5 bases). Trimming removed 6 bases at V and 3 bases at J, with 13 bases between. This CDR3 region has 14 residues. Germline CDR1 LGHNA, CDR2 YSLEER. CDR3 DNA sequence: TGCGCCAGCAGTCCGTCAAGGGGTACAGATACGCAGTATTTT. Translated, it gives CASSPSRGTDTQYF.

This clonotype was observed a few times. The CDR3 is CASSQGPGDEAFF. The CDR3 DNA is TGCGCCAGCAGCCAGGGCCCGGGGGATGAAGCTTTCTTT. This chain links TRBV4-1 with TRBJ1-1, with D possibly matching TRBD1 (5 bases). Trimming pared 3 bases from V and 7 bases from J, leaving 12 bases between. CDR1 and CDR2 from the germline V gene are MGHRA and YSYEKL. The CDR3 contains 13 residues.

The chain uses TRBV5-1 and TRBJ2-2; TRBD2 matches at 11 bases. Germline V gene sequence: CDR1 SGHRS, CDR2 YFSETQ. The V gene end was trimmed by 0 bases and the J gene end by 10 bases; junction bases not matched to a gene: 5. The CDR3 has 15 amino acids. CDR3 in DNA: TGCGCCAGCAGCTTGGGACTAGCGGGGTACATGGAGCTGTTTTTT. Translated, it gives CASSLGLAGYMELFF.

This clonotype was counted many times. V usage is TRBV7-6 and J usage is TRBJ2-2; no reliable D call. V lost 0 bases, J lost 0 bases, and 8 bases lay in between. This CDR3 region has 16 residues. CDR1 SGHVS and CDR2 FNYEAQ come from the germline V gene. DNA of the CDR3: TGTGCCAGCAGCTTAGCCAGGCAGGCGAACACCGGGGAGCTGTTTTTT. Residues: CASSLARQANTGELFF.

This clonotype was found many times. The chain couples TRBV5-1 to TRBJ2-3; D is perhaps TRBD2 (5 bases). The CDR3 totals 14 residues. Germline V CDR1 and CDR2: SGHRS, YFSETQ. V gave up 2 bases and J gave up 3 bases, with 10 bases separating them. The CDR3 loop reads CASSFGIATDTQYF. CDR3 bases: TGCGCCAGCAGCTTTGGAATAGCGACAGATACGCAGTATTTT.

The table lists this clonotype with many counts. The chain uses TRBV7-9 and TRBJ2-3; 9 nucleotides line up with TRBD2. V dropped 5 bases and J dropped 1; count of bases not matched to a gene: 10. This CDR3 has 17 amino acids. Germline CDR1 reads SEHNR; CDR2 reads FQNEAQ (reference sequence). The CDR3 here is CASSVPQAGGGTDTQYF. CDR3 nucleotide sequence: TGTGCCAGCAGCGTACCCCAGGCGGGGGGGGGCACAGATACGCAGTATTTT.

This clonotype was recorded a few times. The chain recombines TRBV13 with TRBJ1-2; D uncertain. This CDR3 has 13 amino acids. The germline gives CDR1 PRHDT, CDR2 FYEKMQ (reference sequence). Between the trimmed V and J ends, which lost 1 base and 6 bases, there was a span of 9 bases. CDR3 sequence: CASSLVIGDGYTF. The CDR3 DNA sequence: TGTGCCAGCAGCTTAGTAATTGGGGATGGCTACACCTTC.

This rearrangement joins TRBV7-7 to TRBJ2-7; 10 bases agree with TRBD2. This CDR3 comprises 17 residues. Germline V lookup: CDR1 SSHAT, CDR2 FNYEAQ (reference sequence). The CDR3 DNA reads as TGTGCTGGCAGCTTAGCTCGGACTAGCGGAGGGTATCGAGAGCAGTACGTA. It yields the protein CAGSLARTSGGYREQYV.

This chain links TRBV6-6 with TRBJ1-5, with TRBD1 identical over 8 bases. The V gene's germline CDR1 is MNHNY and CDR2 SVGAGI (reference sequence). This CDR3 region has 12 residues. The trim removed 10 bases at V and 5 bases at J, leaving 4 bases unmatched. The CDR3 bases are TGTGCCACGGACAGGGCCGATCAGCCCCAGCATTTT. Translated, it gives CATDRADQPQHF.

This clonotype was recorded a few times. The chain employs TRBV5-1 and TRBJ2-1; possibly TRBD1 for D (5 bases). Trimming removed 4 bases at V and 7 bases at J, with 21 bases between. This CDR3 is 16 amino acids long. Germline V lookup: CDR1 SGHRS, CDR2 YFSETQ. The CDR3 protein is CASSPGYGQGDNEQFF. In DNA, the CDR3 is TGCGCCAGCAGCCCGGGTTATGGTCAGGGTGATAATGAGCAGTTCTTC.

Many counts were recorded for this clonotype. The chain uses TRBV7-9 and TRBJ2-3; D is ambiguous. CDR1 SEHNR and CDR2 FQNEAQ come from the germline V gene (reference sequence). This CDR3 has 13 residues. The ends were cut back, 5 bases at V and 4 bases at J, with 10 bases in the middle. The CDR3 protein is CASSPRTADTQYF. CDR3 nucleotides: TGTGCCAGCAGCCCCAGGACCGCAGATACGCAGTATTTT.

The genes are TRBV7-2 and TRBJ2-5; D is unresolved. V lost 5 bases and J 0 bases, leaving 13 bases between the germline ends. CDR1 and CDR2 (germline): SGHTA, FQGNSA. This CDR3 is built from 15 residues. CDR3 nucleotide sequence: TGTGCCAGCAGCGCCCGGACGTGGGACCAAGAGACCCAGTACTTC. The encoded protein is CASSARTWDQETQYF.

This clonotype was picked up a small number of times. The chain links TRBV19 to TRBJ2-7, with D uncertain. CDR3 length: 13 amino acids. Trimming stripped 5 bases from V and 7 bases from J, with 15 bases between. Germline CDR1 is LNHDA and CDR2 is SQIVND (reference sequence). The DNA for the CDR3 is TGTGCCAGTAGTTGGCAGGCGGTGGGGGAGCAGTACTTC. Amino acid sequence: CASSWQAVGEQYF.

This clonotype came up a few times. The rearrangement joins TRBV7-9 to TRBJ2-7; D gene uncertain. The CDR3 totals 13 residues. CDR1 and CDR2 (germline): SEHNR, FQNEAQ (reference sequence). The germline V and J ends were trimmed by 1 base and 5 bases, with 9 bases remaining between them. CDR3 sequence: CASSLGGLHEQYV. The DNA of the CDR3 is TGTGCCAGCAGCTTAGGTGGTCTCCACGAGCAGTACGTC.

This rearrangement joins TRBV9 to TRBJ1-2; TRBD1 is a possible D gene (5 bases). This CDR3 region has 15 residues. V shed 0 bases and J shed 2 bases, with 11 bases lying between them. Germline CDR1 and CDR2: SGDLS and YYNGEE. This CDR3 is CASSVAFAGNYGYTF. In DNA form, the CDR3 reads TGTGCCAGCAGCGTAGCTTTCGCAGGGAACTATGGCTACACCTTC.

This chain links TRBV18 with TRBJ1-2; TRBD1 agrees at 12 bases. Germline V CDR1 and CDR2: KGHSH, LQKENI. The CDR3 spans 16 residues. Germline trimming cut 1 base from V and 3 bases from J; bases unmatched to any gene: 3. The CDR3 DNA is TGTGCCAGCTCACCACAGGGGACAGGGGGCTACTATGGCTACACCTTC. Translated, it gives CASSPQGTGGYYGYTF.

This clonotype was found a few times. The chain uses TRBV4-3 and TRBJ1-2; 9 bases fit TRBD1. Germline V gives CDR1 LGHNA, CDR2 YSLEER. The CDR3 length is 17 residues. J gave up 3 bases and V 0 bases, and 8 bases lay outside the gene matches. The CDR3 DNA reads TGCGCCAGCAGCCAAGATACCAACAGGGGGCTCTACTATGGCTACACCTTC. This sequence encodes CASSQDTNRGLYYGYTF.

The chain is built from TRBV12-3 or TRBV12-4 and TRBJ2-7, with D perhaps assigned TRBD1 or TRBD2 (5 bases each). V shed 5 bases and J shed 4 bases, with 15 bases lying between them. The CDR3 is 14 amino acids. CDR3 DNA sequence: TGTGCCAGCAGTCCTCGGGCTGGGGGTTACGAGCAGTACTTC. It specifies CASSPRAGGYEQYF.

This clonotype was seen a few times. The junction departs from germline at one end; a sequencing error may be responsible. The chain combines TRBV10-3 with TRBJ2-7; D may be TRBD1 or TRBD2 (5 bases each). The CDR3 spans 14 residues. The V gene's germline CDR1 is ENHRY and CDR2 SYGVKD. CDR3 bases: TGTGCCATCAGTAAAGCAGGGACCTCCAACGAGCAGTACTTC. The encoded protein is CAISKAGTSNEQYF.

The CDR3 bases are TGTGCCAGCAGCGCCCCGGACAGGGTTAAGCAGTTCTTC. Residues: CASSAPDRVKQFF. The V gene is TRBV11-2, the J gene TRBJ2-1, with 8 bases lining up with TRBD1. The CDR3 runs 13 residues. Trimming removed 5 bases from V and 11 bases from J; junction bases left unmatched: 8. The germline gives CDR1 SGHAT, CDR2 FQNNGV. The full variable domain, completed using reference TRBV11-2 and TRBJ2-1, is EAGVAQSPRYKIIEKRQSVAFWCNPISGHATLYWYQQILGQGPKLLIQFQNNGVVDDSQLPKDRFSAERLKGVDSTLKIQPAKLEDSAVYLCASSAPDRVKQFFGPGTRLTVL.

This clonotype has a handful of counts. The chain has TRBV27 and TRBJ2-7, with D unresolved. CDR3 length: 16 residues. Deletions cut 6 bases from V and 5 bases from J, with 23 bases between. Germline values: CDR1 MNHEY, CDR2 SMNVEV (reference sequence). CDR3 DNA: TGTGCCAGCAGCGACCTTCGTAAGTCCTCCTCAGACGAGCAGTACTTC. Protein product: CASSDLRKSSSDEQYF.